Following are 18 T cell receptor beta chains from one sample sequenced in a study of glioma-infiltrating T cells after dendritic cell vaccination. Clones were read by immunoSEQ multiplex PCR, and TCRdb kept only the in-frame ones, dropping some. The table lists 75,000 to 95,000 clones, roughly 84% of them singletons. Sample time point: after dendritic cell vaccination, including at tumor progression/relapse. Sequencing used blood, obtained after dendritic cell vaccination. The receptors here all came from a human donor with glioblastoma.

The V gene is TRBV29-1, the J gene TRBJ2-5, with 7 bases aligning to TRBD1. CDR1 and CDR2 from the germline V gene are SQVTM and ANQGSEA. The CDR3 is 14 amino acids. The junction had 8 bases not matched to a gene; V was cut back by 2 bases and J by 5 bases. CDR3 loop: CSVEMTGLRETQYF. CDR3 bases: TGCAGCGTTGAAATGACAGGGCTACGGGAGACCCAGTACTTC. Combining the CDR3 with reference TRBV29-1 and TRBJ2-5 gives the whole variable domain SAVISQKPSRDICQRGTSLTIQCQVDSQVTMMFWYRQQPGQSLTLIATANQGSEATYESGFVIDKFPISRPNLTFSTLTVSNMSPEDSSIYLCSVEMTGLRETQYFGPGTRLLVL.

The chain has TRBV2 and TRBJ2-7; 8 bases line up with TRBD1. The CDR3 length is 15 residues. The J segment lost 0 bases and the V segment lost 7 bases, leaving 8 bases of the junction unmatched. The germline V gene encodes CDR1 SNHLY and CDR2 FYNNEI. CDR3 loop: CASIVDRASSYEQYF. The CDR3 nucleotides read TGTGCCAGCATAGTGGACAGGGCAAGCTCCTACGAGCAGTACTTC. The full variable domain, with the rest looked up from reference TRBV2 and TRBJ2-7, is EPEVTQTPSHQVTQMGQEVILRCVPISNHLYFYWYRQILGQKVEFLVSFYNNEISEKSEIFDDQFSVERPDGSNFTLKIRSTKLEDSAMYFCASIVDRASSYEQYFGPGTRLTVT.

The J gene is TRBJ2-3, the V gene TRBV5-1; D call uncertain. Trimming took off 4 bases at V and 0 bases at J, with 9 bases between the two ends. Germline CDR1 reads SGHRS; CDR2 reads YFSETQ. The length of the CDR3 is 14 residues. The CDR3 sequence: CASSPRSSTDTQYF. DNA of the CDR3: TGCGCCAGCAGCCCTCGGTCTAGCACAGATACGCAGTATTTT.

This clone showed up just a few times. V is TRBV30 and J is TRBJ2-7, with 11 bases matching TRBD1. This CDR3 comprises 14 residues. CDR1 GTSNPN and CDR2 SVGIG come from the germline V gene (reference sequence). V trimming: 3 bases; J trimming: 6 bases; junction bases outside the gene matches: 7. In nucleotides, the CDR3 is TGTGCCTGGAGGAGTCCCGGGACAGGGGGCGAGCAGTACTTC. Its translation is CAWRSPGTGGEQYF.

The table lists this clone with a few counts. The chain carries TRBV2 and TRBJ2-5, with 8 bases matching TRBD1. CDR3 length: 12 amino acids. The V and J ends lost 9 bases and 4 bases, in that order; junction bases with no gene match: 4. CDR1 and CDR2 (germline): SNHLY, FYNNEI. The CDR3 spells CASQGAGETQYF. CDR3 DNA sequence: TGTGCCAGTCAGGGGGCTGGAGAGACCCAGTACTTC. The full variable domain, completed using reference TRBV2 and TRBJ2-5, is EPEVTQTPSHQVTQMGQEVILRCVPISNHLYFYWYRQILGQKVEFLVSFYNNEISEKSEIFDDQFSVERPDGSNFTLKIRSTKLEDSAMYFCASQGAGETQYFGPGTRLLVL.

This sequence joins TRBV16 and TRBJ2-1; the D gene is possibly TRBD1 (5 bases). Trimming cost V 0 bases and J 7 bases, with 16 bases left between them. The V gene's germline CDR1 is KGHSY and CDR2 FQNENV. The CDR3 loop spans 16 amino acids. CDR3 coding DNA: TGTGCCAGCAGCCAATCGTTCGCAGGGTCTCGAAATGAGCAGTTCTTC. It is translated as CASSQSFAGSRNEQFF.

The V gene is TRBV25-1, the J gene TRBJ2-2; 11 bases line up with TRBD1. This CDR3 has 16 residues. Trimming took 4 bases from V and 5 from J; bases not matched to a gene: 6. The germline gives CDR1 MGHDK, CDR2 SYGVNS. CDR3 loop: CASSGDRGLGTGELFF. Here the CDR3 DNA reads TGTGCCAGCAGTGGGGACAGGGGGTTAGGAACCGGGGAGCTGTTTTTT. Full variable domain (missing parts from reference TRBV25-1 and TRBJ2-2): EADIYQTPRYLVIGTGKKITLECSQTMGHDKMYWYQQDPGMELHLIHYSYGVNSTEKGDLSSESTVSRIRTEHFPLTLESARPSHTSQYLCASSGDRGLGTGELFFGEGSRLTVL.

As DNA, the CDR3 is TGTGCCAGCAGTCGTGGCAGGGGACGTGGCTACACCTTC. This gives the protein CASSRGRGRGYTF. The rearrangement uses TRBV6-5 and TRBJ1-2; tentative D call: TRBD1 (6 bases). Per the germline V gene, CDR1 is MNHEY and CDR2 is SVGAGI. Trimming took off 5 bases at V and 7 bases at J, with 14 bases between the two ends. This CDR3 has 13 amino acids.

V and J are TRBV19 and TRBJ2-4; TRBD1 agrees at 9 bases. The V and J ends lost 8 bases and 3 bases, in that order; junction bases with no gene match: 5. Germline V lookup: CDR1 LNHDA, CDR2 SQIVND (reference sequence). This CDR3 contains 14 residues. CDR3: CASDRGFDKNIQYF. CDR3 nucleotides: TGTGCCAGTGACAGGGGGTTTGACAAAAACATTCAGTACTTC.

The J gene is TRBJ2-7, the V gene TRBV15; 7 nucleotides align to TRBD2. The CDR3 extends over 16 amino acids. V shed 5 bases, J shed 2 bases, and the junction held 12 bases outside the gene matches. Germline values: CDR1 LNHNV, CDR2 YYDKDF (reference sequence). The CDR3 sequence: CATSRTKYGTTYEQYF. The DNA for the CDR3 is TGTGCCACCAGCCGAACGAAATACGGGACTACCTACGAGCAGTACTTC.

The chain combines TRBV28 with TRBJ2-3; the match to TRBD1 covers 7 bases. Per germline, CDR1 MDHEN and CDR2 SYDVKM. CDR3 length: 15 residues. V shed 2 bases, J shed 1 base, and the junction held 3 bases outside the gene matches. The CDR3 is CASSLKTGGTDTQYF. For the CDR3, the DNA is TGTGCCAGCAGTTTAAAAACAGGGGGCACAGATACGCAGTATTTT.

This rearrangement joins TRBV19 to TRBJ2-3; a weak D match, TRBD1 (6 bases). The germline CDR1 and CDR2 sequences are LNHDA and SQIVND (reference sequence). CDR3 length: 17 residues. Trimming took 4 bases from V and 2 from J, leaving 19 bases between them. CDR3 in amino acids: CASSKSPGQAPTDTQYF. The CDR3 DNA follows: TGTGCCAGTAGTAAAAGTCCGGGACAAGCTCCCACAGATACGCAGTATTTT.

This chain joins TRBV6-1 and TRBJ2-1; 10 bases are a match to TRBD2. CDR1 is MNHNS, CDR2 SASEGT, per germline. The junction had 8 bases not matched to a gene; V was cut back by 3 bases and J by 9 bases. CDR3 length: 15 amino acids. This CDR3 is CASSDWSGGASEQFF. The CDR3 coding sequence is TGTGCCAGCAGTGACTGGAGCGGGGGGGCCTCTGAGCAGTTCTTC.

The chain has TRBV19 and TRBJ2-7; TRBD2 might be the D (5 bases). In germline, CDR1 is LNHDA, CDR2 SQIVND (reference sequence). This CDR3 is built from 12 residues. The V gene lost 8 bases and the J gene lost 2 bases, with 10 bases spanning the gap. CDR3 residues: CASAGQTYEQYF. CDR3 nucleotides: TGTGCCAGTGCGGGCCAGACCTACGAGCAGTACTTC.

The chain joins TRBV6-1 to TRBJ1-6, with D unresolved. The CDR3 extends over 12 amino acids. Germline V CDR1 and CDR2: MNHNS, SASEGT. V lost 3 bases, J lost 9 bases, and 6 bases lay in between. For the CDR3, the DNA is TGTGCCAGCAGTGATTCCGTTTCACCCCTCCACTTT. Protein sequence: CASSDSVSPLHF.

The J gene is TRBJ1-4, the V gene TRBV5-6; D not resolved. Trimming stripped 4 bases from V and 7 bases from J, with 17 bases between. The V gene's germline CDR1 is SGHDT and CDR2 YYEEEE. The CDR3 covers 15 residues. CDR3 nucleotide sequence: TGTGCCAGCAGCGGAAAACCTCAGGTTGGTGAAAAACTGTTTTTT. It codes for CASSGKPQVGEKLFF.

The table lists this clone with a count of one. V and J are TRBV30 and TRBJ2-3; D is possibly TRBD1 (5 bases). The CDR3 totals 13 residues. Looked up from germline, CDR1 is GTSNPN and CDR2 is SVGIG (reference sequence). V was shortened by 1 base and J by 4 bases, with 9 bases between the two germline ends. Here the CDR3 DNA reads TGTGCCTGGAGTGCAGGGTTGGCAGATACGCAGTATTTT. This translates into CAWSAGLADTQYF.

This clone appeared a single time. The rearrangement uses TRBV5-1 and TRBJ1-1; 8 bases are shared with TRBD1. CDR1 is SGHRS, CDR2 YFSETQ, per germline. V shed 2 bases, J shed 2 bases, and the junction held 2 bases outside the gene matches. The CDR3 consists of 14 residues. The CDR3 DNA sequence: TGCGCCAGCAGCTTTCAGGGGGCCAACACTGAAGCTTTCTTT. Amino acids: CASSFQGANTEAFF.